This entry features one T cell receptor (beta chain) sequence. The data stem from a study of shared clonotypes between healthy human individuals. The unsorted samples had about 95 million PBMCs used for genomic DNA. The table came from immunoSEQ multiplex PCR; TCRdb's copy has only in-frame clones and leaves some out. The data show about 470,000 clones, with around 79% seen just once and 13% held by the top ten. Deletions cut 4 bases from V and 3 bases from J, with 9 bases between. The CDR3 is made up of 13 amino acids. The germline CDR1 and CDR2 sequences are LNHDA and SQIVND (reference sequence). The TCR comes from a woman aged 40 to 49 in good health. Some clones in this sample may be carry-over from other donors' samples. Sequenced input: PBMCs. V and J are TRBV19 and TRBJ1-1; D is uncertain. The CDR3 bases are TGTGCCAGTAGTAGGGAACAGCACACTGAAGCTTTCTTT. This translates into CASSREQHTEAFF.